The 15 T cell receptor beta chains below come from one sample, sequenced in a study of T cell responses to AZD1222 COVID-19 vaccine. Some clones are missing from TCRdb's copy, which holds only in-frame ones; the method was immunoSEQ multiplex PCR. This sample has under 200,000 clones; 88% occur once, and the top ten carry roughly 26%. This specimen consisted of peripheral blood, obtained 28 days after the second AZD1222 dose. All receptors derive from an adult who received the AZD1222 COVID-19 vaccine.

Here the CDR3 DNA reads TGTGCCAGTAGTACGCCGGGACTAGCGGACTACGAGCAGTACTTC. The encoded protein is CASSTPGLADYEQYF. V and J are TRBV19 and TRBJ2-7; 11 bases agree with TRBD2. V was pared by 4 bases and J by 3 bases, with 5 bases of the junction left unmatched. Germline CDR1 and CDR2: LNHDA and SQIVND (reference sequence). This CDR3 contains 15 residues.

The CDR3 spells CASSPSGRREEQYF. DNA for the CDR3: TGTGCCAGCAGTCCTAGCGGGAGGCGGGAAGAGCAGTACTTC. The chain combines TRBV28 with TRBJ2-7; 11 bases are a match to TRBD2. J gave up 7 bases and V 5 bases, and 7 bases lay outside the gene matches. Germline values: CDR1 MDHEN, CDR2 SYDVKM. The CDR3 is 14 amino acids.

In its sample, this clone was seen once. The genes are TRBV18 and TRBJ2-1; D uncertain. CDR1 KGHSH and CDR2 LQKENI come from the germline V gene. The ends were cut back, 3 bases at V and 8 bases at J, with 8 bases in the middle. This CDR3 is 12 amino acids long. The CDR3 loop reads CASSPFSDEQFF. The CDR3, as DNA: TGTGCCAGCTCACCCTTCTCGGATGAGCAGTTCTTC. The variable domain in full, with the rest retrieved from reference TRBV18 and TRBJ2-1, is NAGVMQNPRHLVRRRGQEARLRCSPMKGHSHVYWYRQLPEEGLKFMVYLQKENIIDESGMPKERFSAEFPKEGPSILRIQQVVRGDSAAYFCASSPFSDEQFFGPGTRLTVL.

The rearrangement uses TRBV6-5 and TRBJ1-1; D may be TRBD1 (6 bases). Between the trimmed V and J ends, which lost 6 bases and 6 bases, there was a span of 14 bases. This CDR3 is built from 13 residues. Germline V gives CDR1 MNHEY, CDR2 SVGAGI. The CDR3 coding sequence is TGTGCCAGCAGAGACACAGGGTCAGCTGAAGCTTTCTTT. Its protein product is CASRDTGSAEAFF.

The CDR3 spells CASSPEGQSTGNTIYF. Here the CDR3 DNA reads TGTGCCAGCAGCCCCGAGGGACAAAGTACGGGAAACACCATATATTTT. This chain connects TRBV5-4 to TRBJ1-3; D might be TRBD1 (6 bases). CDR1 is SGHNT, CDR2 YYREEE, per germline (reference sequence). Trimming removed 4 bases from V and 4 bases from J, with 18 bases in between. The CDR3 sequence is 16 residues long.

Only one count was recorded for this clone. The J gene is TRBJ2-3, the V gene TRBV5-6, with D possibly matching TRBD2 (6 bases). Trimming cost V 5 bases and J 5 bases, with 12 bases left between them. The CDR3 is 13 amino acids. Germline V gives CDR1 SGHDT, CDR2 YYEEEE. CDR3 in amino acids: CASSRDSEDTQYF. The CDR3 coding sequence is TGTGCCAGCAGTCGGGACTCTGAAGATACGCAGTATTTT.

This clone was observed a few times. The CDR3 region is CASSSLGTVQHF. The CDR3 DNA follows: TGTGCCAGCAGTTCTCTCGGGACAGTGCAGCATTTT. The chain couples TRBV6-5 to TRBJ1-5; TRBD1 aligns across 7 bases. This CDR3 contains 12 residues. The J segment lost 13 bases and the V segment lost 4 bases, leaving 7 bases of the junction unmatched. In germline, CDR1 is MNHEY, CDR2 SVGAGI.

The gene calls are TRBV6-1 and TRBJ2-5, with D unresolved. The CDR3 totals 11 residues. In germline, CDR1 is MNHNS, CDR2 SASEGT. V lost 2 bases and J lost 4, with 2 bases in between. The CDR3 region has the DNA TGTGCCAGCAGTGAACCAGAGACCCAGTACTTC. It encodes CASSEPETQYF.

The V and J genes are TRBV6-5 and TRBJ2-7; 7 positions agree with TRBD1. The CDR3 has 14 residues. The V gene end was trimmed by 8 bases and the J gene end by 4 bases; junction bases not matched to a gene: 11. The V gene's germline CDR1 is MNHEY and CDR2 SVGAGI. CDR3 sequence: CASGKQGSKYEQYF. As DNA, the CDR3 is TGTGCCAGCGGTAAACAGGGGTCGAAATACGAGCAGTACTTC.

The V gene is TRBV3-1 (or the pseudogene TRBV3-2), the J gene TRBJ2-7; D perhaps matches TRBD2 (5 bases). Germline CDR1 and CDR2: LGHDT and YNNKEL (reference sequence). V lost 7 bases and J 2 bases, leaving 15 bases between the germline ends. The CDR3 consists of 14 residues. CDR3 amino acids: CASTSGGETYEQYF. The DNA of the CDR3 is TGTGCCAGCACCTCTGGAGGAGAGACCTACGAGCAGTACTTC.

The rearrangement uses TRBV11-3 and TRBJ2-3; no definite D call. The V gene lost 2 bases and the J gene lost 6 bases, with 9 bases spanning the gap. The CDR3 is 13 residues long. Per germline, CDR1 SGHNT and CDR2 YENEEA. As DNA, the CDR3 is TGTGCCAGCAGCTTAACCCTGAAGGATACGCAGTATTTT. As protein: CASSLTLKDTQYF.

The chain carries TRBV18 and TRBJ2-1; 9 positions match TRBD2. The CDR3 contains 15 residues. Trimming removed 3 bases from V and 4 bases from J; junction bases left unmatched: 4. CDR1 KGHSH and CDR2 LQKENI come from the germline V gene. CDR3 protein: CASSPKLAGYNEQFF. As DNA, the CDR3 is TGTGCCAGCTCACCGAAACTAGCGGGTTACAATGAGCAGTTCTTC. Full variable domain (rest looked up from reference TRBV18 and TRBJ2-1): NAGVMQNPRHLVRRRGQEARLRCSPMKGHSHVYWYRQLPEEGLKFMVYLQKENIIDESGMPKERFSAEFPKEGPSILRIQQVVRGDSAAYFCASSPKLAGYNEQFFGPGTRLTVL.

This chain uses TRBV18 with TRBJ1-6; 8 bases fit TRBD1. Unmatched junction bases numbered 6, after V lost 2 bases and J lost 9 bases. Germline-derived CDR1 and CDR2 are KGHSH and LQKENI. The CDR3 length is 15 residues. Here the CDR3 DNA reads TGTGCCAGCTCACCAAGACAGGGGAGGAGTTCACCCCTCCACTTT. As protein: CASSPRQGRSSPLHF.

The CDR3 DNA sequence: TGTGCCAGTAGTATACAGGGGACAGATACGCAGTATTTT. Encoded protein: CASSIQGTDTQYF. This sequence joins TRBV19 and TRBJ2-3; TRBD1 is a possible D gene (6 bases). Germline CDR1 is LNHDA and CDR2 is SQIVND (reference sequence). The CDR3 length is 13 residues. Trimming shortened V by 2 bases and J by 3 bases, and 6 bases separated the two germline ends.

The V gene is TRBV27, the J gene TRBJ2-7; D call uncertain. The V gene lost 0 bases and the J gene lost 4 bases, with 10 bases spanning the gap. The CDR3 contains 14 residues. Germline V gives CDR1 MNHEY, CDR2 SMNVEV (reference sequence). The CDR3: CASSLSGQSYEQYF. The CDR3 coding sequence is TGTGCCAGCAGTTTATCCGGGCAGAGTTACGAGCAGTACTTC.